The 11 T cell receptor beta chains given below trace back to one sample, sequenced in a study of Ad26.COV2.S vaccination and SARS-CoV-2 variants. Treatment given: roughly 18 received Ad26.COV2.S at low or high dose, single or two shots; 5 received placebo; per-sample allocation not given. Collection of samples fell on day 63 after the first vaccine or placebo injection. TCRdb's copy holds only in-frame clones and misses some; the assay was immunoSEQ multiplex PCR. Of about 400,000 clones listed, approximately 89% are singletons. The input for sequencing was peripheral blood, taken in a trial of Ad26.COV2.S vaccine versus placebo. Receptor source: a person aged 18-60 years who received the Ad26.COV2.S COVID-19 vaccine or a placebo.

The chain carries TRBV28 and TRBJ2-5, with D tentatively TRBD2 (5 bases). The V end was cut by 10 bases, the J end by 0 bases, with 12 bases between. The CDR3 runs 13 residues. The V gene's germline CDR1 is MDHEN and CDR2 SYDVKM. The CDR3 nucleotides read TGTGCCACAACTCGACTAAACCAAGAGACCCAGTACTTC. It translates to CATTRLNQETQYF.

This clone was seen many times. The chain uses TRBV28 and TRBJ1-3; D not certain. This CDR3 is built from 13 residues. CDR1 MDHEN and CDR2 SYDVKM come from the germline V gene. The V end lost 9 bases, the J end lost 0 bases, and 9 bases lay between the germline ends. CDR3 protein: CASRIRSGNTIYF. CDR3 sequence (DNA): TGTGCCAGTCGGATACGCTCTGGAAACACCATATATTTT. Complete variable domain (other parts from reference TRBV28 and TRBJ1-3): DVKVTQSSRYLVKRTGEKVFLECVQDMDHENMFWYRQDPGLGLRLIYFSYDVKMKEKGDIPEGYSVSREKKERFSLILESASTNQTSMYLCASRIRSGNTIYFGEGSWLTVV.

J is TRBJ2-3 and V is TRBV3-1 (or the pseudogene TRBV3-2); the D is unclear. CDR3 length: 15 residues. V was trimmed by 1 base and J by 0 bases, leaving 8 bases between them. The germline V gene has CDR1 LGHDT and CDR2 YNNKEL (reference sequence). In nucleotides, the CDR3 is TGTGCCAGCAGCCAAGGAGTCAGTAGCACAGATACGCAGTATTTT. This gives the protein CASSQGVSSTDTQYF.

The DNA of the CDR3 is TGCGCCAGCAGCCAAGATTTGGGCGGATTCTCCTACGAGCAGTACTTC. This encodes CASSQDLGGFSYEQYF. V and J are TRBV4-1 and TRBJ2-7, with unresolved D. Trimming took off 0 bases at V and 0 bases at J, with 12 bases between the two ends. Germline CDR1 and CDR2: MGHRA and YSYEKL. This CDR3 comprises 16 residues.

This chain links TRBV19 with TRBJ1-5, with TRBD1 matching over 11 bases. CDR1 is LNHDA and CDR2 is SQIVND in the germline V gene (reference sequence). The CDR3 consists of 14 residues. J was trimmed by 7 bases and V by 9 bases; bases with no gene match: 8. Here the CDR3 reads CASQDRGRVQPQHF. Written as DNA, the CDR3 is TGTGCCAGCCAGGACAGGGGGCGCGTACAGCCCCAGCATTTT.

The chain recombines TRBV29-1 with TRBJ2-1; TRBD1 aligns across 10 bases. The CDR3 has 12 residues. The V gene's germline CDR1 is SQVTM and CDR2 ANQGSEA. With 3 bases clipped from V and 9 bases from J, the junction kept 2 bases outside the gene matches. The CDR3 loop is CSVETGGFEQFF. The CDR3 DNA follows: TGCAGCGTTGAGACAGGGGGCTTTGAGCAGTTCTTC.

As DNA, the CDR3 is TGTGCCAGCAGTTACGGCCGAGTATATGGCTACACCTTC. This encodes CASSYGRVYGYTF. The chain recombines TRBV6-2 or TRBV6-3 with TRBJ1-2; D not certain. Trimming cost V 2 bases and J 5 bases, with 9 bases left between them. Germline assignment: CDR1 MNHEY and CDR2 SVGEGT. The CDR3 covers 13 residues.

The chain employs TRBV30 and TRBJ2-3; 15 bases fit TRBD2. The length of the CDR3 is 18 residues. The J segment lost 6 bases and the V segment lost 2 bases, leaving 12 bases of the junction unmatched. Per the germline V gene, CDR1 is GTSNPN and CDR2 is SVGIG (reference sequence). CDR3 amino acids: CAWSIGTSGRRGFDTQYF. The CDR3 nucleotides are TGTGCCTGGAGTATCGGGACTAGCGGGAGGAGGGGTTTCGATACGCAGTATTTT.

V is TRBV6-4 and J is TRBJ2-5; TRBD2 might be the D (5 bases). V was pared by 3 bases and J by 2 bases, with 16 bases between. The CDR3 totals 16 residues. CDR1 and CDR2 (germline): MRHNA, SNTAGT. CDR3 sequence: CASSEDVGTGQETQYF. The DNA for the CDR3 is TGTGCCAGCAGTGAAGATGTGGGAACGGGGCAAGAGACCCAGTACTTC.

The V call is TRBV30, the J call TRBJ2-2, with unresolved D. Per germline, CDR1 GTSNPN and CDR2 SVGIG (reference sequence). V lost 0 bases, J lost 5 bases, and 16 bases lay in between. This CDR3 is built from 16 residues. The CDR3 DNA is TGTGCCTGGAGTGTAGTACGTGTGTCTGTGACCGGGGAGCTGTTTTTT. Translating gives CAWSVVRVSVTGELFF.

This chain links TRBV4-2 with TRBJ2-5, with a possible D match to TRBD2 (6 bases). Trimming left V 0 bases short and J 3 bases short, with 17 bases between. Looked up from germline, CDR1 is LGHNA and CDR2 is YNFKEQ. The CDR3 totals 17 residues. The CDR3 DNA reads as TGTGCCAGCAGCCAAGATGCGGGGCTCTTTGGGGAAGAGACCCAGTACTTC. Translation gives CASSQDAGLFGEETQYF.